These 12 T cell receptor beta chains came from one sample sequenced in a study of cytomegalovirus exposure and HLA in healthy donors. In the PCR, 60 Vbeta and 13 Jbeta primers were used. Here immunoSEQ multiplex PCR was the method, and the copy in TCRdb shows in-frame clones only, minus some. The data show some 190,000 clones, over 65% seen once. The specimen was PBMCs. The receptors come from a man aged 18 to 35 in good health and CMV-seronegative.

The rearrangement links TRBV7-3 to TRBJ2-1, with TRBD2 identical over 10 bases. Trimming took 5 bases from V and 8 from J; bases not matched to a gene: 6. The germline V gene encodes CDR1 SGHTA and CDR2 FQGTGA. The CDR3 spans 14 residues. The CDR3 sequence is CASSPSGGRDEQFF. The CDR3 bases are TGTGCCAGCAGCCCTAGCGGGGGCAGAGATGAGCAGTTCTTC.

The chain employs TRBV7-9 and TRBJ2-1; 8 nucleotides match TRBD1. The CDR3 sequence is 15 residues long. CDR1 and CDR2 (germline): SEHNR, FQNEAQ (reference sequence). V was pared by 5 bases and J by 0 bases, with 3 bases of the junction left unmatched. This CDR3 reads CASSRTGGSYNEQFF. The CDR3 DNA follows: TGTGCCAGCAGCCGCACAGGGGGCTCCTACAATGAGCAGTTCTTC.

This sequence joins TRBV10-1 and TRBJ1-2; 8 bases agree with TRBD1. Losses at the gene ends were 4 bases for V and 8 bases for J; bases not matched to a gene: 15. Germline values: CDR1 WNHNN, CDR2 SYGVQD (reference sequence). The CDR3 is 16 amino acids. The CDR3 reads CASSAGGQNPVSGYTF. The CDR3 nucleotides read TGCGCCAGCAGTGCAGGGGGCCAAAACCCTGTAAGCGGCTACACCTTC.

V gene TRBV18 combines with J gene TRBJ1-5; 10 bases align to TRBD1. The CDR3 totals 14 residues. Looked up from germline, CDR1 is KGHSH and CDR2 is LQKENI. V lost 5 bases to trimming and J lost 6 bases; unmatched junction nucleotides: 4. Here the CDR3 reads CASSSTGGFQPQHF. The DNA of the CDR3 is TGTGCCAGCTCATCGACAGGGGGCTTTCAGCCCCAGCATTTT.

The V gene is TRBV5-1, the J gene TRBJ2-7, with D possibly matching TRBD2 (5 bases). The CDR3 extends over 16 amino acids. Germline lookup yields CDR1 SGHRS and CDR2 YFSETQ. V lost 0 bases to trimming and J lost 4 bases, with 17 bases between them. The CDR3 nucleotides read TGCGCCAGCAGCTTGGCCCCGACGGCCCGCGGGTACGAGCAGTACTTC. Translation gives CASSLAPTARGYEQYF.

The rearrangement links TRBV7-9 to TRBJ2-2; TRBD1 matches at 11 bases. The V gene end was trimmed by 4 bases and the J gene end by 8 bases; junction bases not matched to a gene: 9. CDR3 length equals 16 residues. In germline, CDR1 is SEHNR, CDR2 FQNEAQ (reference sequence). CDR3 coding DNA: TGTGCCAGCAGCTCCGCAGGACAGGGGGCGGAGGGGGAGCTGTTTTTT. This gives the protein CASSSAGQGAEGELFF.

This sequence joins TRBV5-4 and TRBJ2-3; TRBD2 aligns across 8 bases. The CDR3 spans 16 residues. V lost 2 bases, J lost 2 bases, and 7 bases stayed unmatched. In germline, CDR1 is SGHNT, CDR2 YYREEE (reference sequence). Here the CDR3 reads CASSFPSGRDTDTQYF. CDR3 bases: TGTGCCAGCAGCTTCCCGAGCGGGAGAGACACAGATACGCAGTATTTT.

This chain uses TRBV19 with TRBJ2-6, with 8 bases that match TRBD1. CDR1 and CDR2 (germline): LNHDA, SQIVND (reference sequence). V was clipped by 5 bases and J by 4 bases; unmatched bases: 4. The length of the CDR3 is 15 residues. The CDR3 coding sequence is TGTGCCAGTAGTGACAGGGGTCTAGGGGCCAACGTCCTGACTTTC. Translated, it gives CASSDRGLGANVLTF.

This chain uses TRBV7-3 with TRBJ2-1; 10 bases are shared with TRBD2. Looked up from germline, CDR1 is SGHTA and CDR2 is FQGTGA. V gave up 2 bases and J gave up 3 bases; unmatched junction bases: 7. The length of the CDR3 is 17 residues. CDR3 amino acids: CASSLQGPSGGYNEQFF. The DNA of the CDR3 is TGTGCCAGCAGCTTACAGGGGCCTAGCGGGGGCTACAATGAGCAGTTCTTC.

The chain recombines TRBV9 with TRBJ1-2, with a possible D match to TRBD1 (5 bases). The CDR3 is 14 residues long. Trimming removed 0 bases from V and 4 bases from J, with 10 bases in between. The germline gives CDR1 SGDLS, CDR2 YYNGEE. CDR3 DNA: TGTGCCAGCAGCGTAGAGTCAACAGGCTATGGCTACACCTTC. Amino acids: CASSVESTGYGYTF.

The rearrangement uses TRBV29-1 and TRBJ2-5, with 8 bases that match TRBD2. The DNA matches TRBJ2-7 better at its end, which makes the J call doubtful. Germline CDR1 SQVTM, CDR2 ANQGSEA. The CDR3 contains 15 residues. The CDR3 sequence is CSVEDGSGSPYEQYF. The CDR3, as DNA: TGCAGCGTTGAAGATGGGAGCGGGAGTCCCTACGAGCAGTACTTC.

This sequence joins TRBV28 and TRBJ1-3; D is undetermined. CDR3 length: 14 residues. V was shortened by 7 bases and J by 2 bases, with 12 bases between the two germline ends. The germline V gene encodes CDR1 MDHEN and CDR2 SYDVKM. CDR3 DNA sequence: TGTGCCAGCATGGCAGGTTATCCTGGAAACACCATATATTTT. Protein: CASMAGYPGNTIYF.